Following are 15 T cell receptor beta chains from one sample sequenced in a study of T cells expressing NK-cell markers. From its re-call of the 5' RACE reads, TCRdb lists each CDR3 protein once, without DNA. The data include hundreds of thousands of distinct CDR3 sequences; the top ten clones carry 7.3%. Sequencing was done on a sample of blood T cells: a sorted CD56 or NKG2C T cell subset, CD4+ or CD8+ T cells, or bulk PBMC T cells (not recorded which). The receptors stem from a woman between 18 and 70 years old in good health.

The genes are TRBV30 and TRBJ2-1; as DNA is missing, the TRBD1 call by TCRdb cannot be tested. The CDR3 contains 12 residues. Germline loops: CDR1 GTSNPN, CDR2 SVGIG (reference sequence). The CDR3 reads CAWNLSGGVKFF.

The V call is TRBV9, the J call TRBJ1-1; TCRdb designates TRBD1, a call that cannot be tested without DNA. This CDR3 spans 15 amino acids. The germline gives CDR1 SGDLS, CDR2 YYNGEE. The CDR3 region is CASSPWGHENTEAFF.

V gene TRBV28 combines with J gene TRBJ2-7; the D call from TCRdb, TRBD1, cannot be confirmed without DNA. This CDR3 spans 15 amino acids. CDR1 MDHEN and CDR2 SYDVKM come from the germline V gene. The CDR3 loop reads CASSPLGTVDYEQYF.

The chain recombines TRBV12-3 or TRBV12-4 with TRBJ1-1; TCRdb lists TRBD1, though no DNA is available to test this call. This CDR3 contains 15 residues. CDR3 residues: CASSLGDRKDRVDFF.

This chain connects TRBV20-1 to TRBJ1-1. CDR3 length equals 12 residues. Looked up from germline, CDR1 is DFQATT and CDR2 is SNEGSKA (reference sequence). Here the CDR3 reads CTTGRMNTEAFF.

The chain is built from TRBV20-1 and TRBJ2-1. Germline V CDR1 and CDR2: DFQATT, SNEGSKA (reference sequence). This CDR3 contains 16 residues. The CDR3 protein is CSARDPSGSFYNEQFF.

CDR3 sequence: CASSDLGQGDNQPQHF. The rearrangement joins TRBV10-2 to TRBJ1-5; without DNA, the TCRdb call of TRBD1 cannot be checked. Germline-derived CDR1 and CDR2 are WSHSY and SAAADI. This CDR3 is built from 16 residues.

The CDR3 reads CASSPNSGGRDNEQFF. The gene calls are TRBV6-2 or TRBV6-3 and TRBJ2-1; no DNA is available, so the TRBD2 call from TCRdb remains unchecked. In germline, CDR1 is MNHEY, CDR2 SVGEGT. CDR3 length: 16 amino acids.

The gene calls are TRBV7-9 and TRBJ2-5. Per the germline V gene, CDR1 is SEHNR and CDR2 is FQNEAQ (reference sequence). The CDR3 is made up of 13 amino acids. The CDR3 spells CASSRGIEVTQYF.

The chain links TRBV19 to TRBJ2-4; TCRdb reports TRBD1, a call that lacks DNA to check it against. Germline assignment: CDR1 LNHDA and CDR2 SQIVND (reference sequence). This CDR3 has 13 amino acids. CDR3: CAVGQVDKNIQYF.

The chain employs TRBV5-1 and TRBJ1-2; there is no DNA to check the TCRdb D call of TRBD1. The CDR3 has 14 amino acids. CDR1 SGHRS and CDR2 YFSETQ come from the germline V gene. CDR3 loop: CASSEGQGRYGYTF.

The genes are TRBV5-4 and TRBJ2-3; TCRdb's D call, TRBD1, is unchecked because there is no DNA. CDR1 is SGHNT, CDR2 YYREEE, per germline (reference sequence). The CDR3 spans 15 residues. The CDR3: CASSLRADATDTQYF.

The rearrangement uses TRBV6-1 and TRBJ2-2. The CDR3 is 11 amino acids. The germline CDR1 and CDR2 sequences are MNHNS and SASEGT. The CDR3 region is CASSHTGELFF.

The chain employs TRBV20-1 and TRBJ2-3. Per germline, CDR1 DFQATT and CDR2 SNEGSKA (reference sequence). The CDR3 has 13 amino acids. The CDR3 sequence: CSARDSVTDTQYF.

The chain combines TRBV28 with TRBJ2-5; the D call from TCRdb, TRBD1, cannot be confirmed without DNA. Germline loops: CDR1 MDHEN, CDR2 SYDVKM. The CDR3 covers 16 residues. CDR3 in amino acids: CASSLAGTGVQETQYF.